Shown below are 17 T cell receptor beta chains from a single sample sequenced in a study of blood T cells in healthy people across ages. Using a J-beta primer mix together with a sample-barcoded 5' primer, a second PCR was run for about 6 to 11 cycles. One entry per CDR3 protein results from TCRdb running MiXCR on the 5' RACE reads. This table holds 1.8 million or so distinct CDR3 sequences, 35% to 50% found once. Material: blood. The receptors derive from a human donor in good health.

J is TRBJ2-7 and V is TRBV10-3; the match to TRBD1 covers 11 bases. CDR3 size: 13 residues. Germline assignment: CDR1 ENHRY and CDR2 SYGVKD. V dropped 11 bases and J dropped 7; count of bases not matched to a gene: 10. The DNA for the CDR3 is TGTGCCTCGAGGACAGGGGGCTCAGGGGAGCAGTACTTC. Residues: CASRTGGSGEQYF.

V and J are TRBV5-8 and TRBJ1-4, with a possible D match to TRBD1 (5 bases). Looked up from germline, CDR1 is SGHTS and CDR2 is YDEGEE. This CDR3 spans 12 amino acids. The V gene lost 7 bases and the J gene lost 8 bases, with 12 bases spanning the gap. CDR3 nucleotide sequence: TGTGCCAGCTATCGGGGGGGAGAAAAACTGTTTTTT. This translates into CASYRGGEKLFF. The variable domain in full, with the rest retrieved from reference TRBV5-8 and TRBJ1-4, is EAGVTQSPTHLIKTRGQQATLRCSPISGHTSVYWYQQALGLGLQFLLWYDEGEERNRGNFPPRFSGRQFPNYSSELNVNALELEDSALYLCASYRGGEKLFFGSGTQLSVL.

J is TRBJ2-3 and V is TRBV5-1, with a possible D match to TRBD1 (5 bases). Deletions cut 2 bases from V and 2 bases from J, with 15 bases between. The germline V gene encodes CDR1 SGHRS and CDR2 YFSETQ. The CDR3 runs to 16 residues. CDR3 DNA sequence: TGCGCCAGCAGCTTAGGAACAGGACGGTCCACAGATACGCAGTATTTT. It is translated as CASSLGTGRSTDTQYF. Based on the CDR3 plus reference TRBV5-1 and TRBJ2-3, the full variable domain is KAGVTQTPRYLIKTRGQQVTLSCSPISGHRSVSWYQQTPGQGLQFLFEYFSETQRNKGNFPGRFSGRQFSNSRSEMNVSTLELGDSALYLCASSLGTGRSTDTQYFGPGTRLTVL.

This clonotype was seen only a few times. This chain uses TRBV6-2 or TRBV6-3 with TRBJ1-2; D may be TRBD1 (6 bases). V was trimmed by 6 bases and J by 6 bases, leaving 14 bases between them. Germline V gene sequence: CDR1 MNHEY, CDR2 SVGEGT. The CDR3 extends over 13 amino acids. The CDR3 bases are TGTGCCAGCAGAACCCAGGGGACCAATGGCTACACCTTC. Translating gives CASRTQGTNGYTF.

This chain joins TRBV29-1 and TRBJ1-2; TRBD1 aligns across 7 bases. The germline V gene has CDR1 SQVTM and CDR2 ANQGSEA. This CDR3 has 13 residues. The ends lost 4 bases at V and 8 bases at J; junction bases unmatched: 10. CDR3 amino acids: CSVGPRQGSGYTF. DNA of the CDR3: TGCAGCGTTGGGCCAAGACAGGGAAGCGGCTACACCTTC.

This chain connects TRBV25-1 to TRBJ2-5, with 7 positions matching TRBD1. J lost 1 base, V lost 7 bases, and 3 bases had no gene match. The CDR3 totals 13 residues. CDR1 is MGHDK and CDR2 is SYGVNS in the germline V gene. In nucleotides, the CDR3 is TGTGCCAGCACCGGACAGGCCCAAGAGACCCAGTACTTC. It encodes CASTGQAQETQYF.

In its sample, this clonotype was seen a few times. The CDR3 spells CASSYRADQPQHF. The CDR3 nucleotides are TGTGCCAGCAGCTACAGGGCTGATCAGCCCCAGCATTTT. The rearrangement joins TRBV6-5 to TRBJ1-5; tentative D call: TRBD1 (6 bases). CDR1 is MNHEY and CDR2 is SVGAGI in the germline V gene. The CDR3 spans 13 residues. Between the trimmed V and J ends, which lost 6 bases and 5 bases, there was a span of 11 bases.

The chain carries TRBV29-1 and TRBJ1-2; 9 bases align to TRBD1. CDR3 size: 12 residues. Germline assignment: CDR1 SQVTM and CDR2 ANQGSEA. With 4 bases clipped from V and 10 bases from J, the junction kept 7 bases outside the gene matches. CDR3 coding DNA: TGCAGCGTTGTAGGGACAGGGAACGCCTACACCTTC. This translates into CSVVGTGNAYTF.

This clonotype has just a few counts. The chain couples TRBV7-2 to TRBJ1-6; D ambiguous. Germline V lookup: CDR1 SGHTA, CDR2 FQGNSA. V lost 1 base, J lost 4 bases, and 5 bases lay in between. This CDR3 region has 14 residues. The CDR3 is CASSLVDYNSPLHF. The CDR3 coding sequence is TGTGCCAGCAGCTTAGTGGATTATAATTCACCCCTCCACTTT.

This clonotype appeared many times. The V and J genes are TRBV7-9 and TRBJ2-7, with a weak D call TRBD1 (6 bases). This CDR3 has 13 amino acids. The V gene's germline CDR1 is SEHNR and CDR2 FQNEAQ (reference sequence). V was cut by 6 bases and J by 3 bases, with 12 bases left in between. This CDR3 is CASSPRGFYEQYF. DNA for the CDR3: TGTGCCAGCAGTCCAAGGGGGTTCTACGAGCAGTACTTC.

This chain links TRBV15 with TRBJ2-7, with 10 bases identical to TRBD1. The CDR3 consists of 15 residues. J lost 6 bases, V lost 0 bases, and 5 bases had no gene match. Germline V lookup: CDR1 LNHNV, CDR2 YYDKDF (reference sequence). CDR3 residues: CATSRDLGTGVEQYF. CDR3 DNA: TGTGCCACCAGCAGAGATCTAGGGACAGGGGTCGAGCAGTACTTC.

This clonotype was detected a few times. The genes are TRBV20-1 and TRBJ2-1; TRBD2 aligns across 13 bases. CDR3 size: 16 residues. The trim removed 6 bases at V and 6 bases at J, leaving 11 bases unmatched. CDR1 is DFQATT and CDR2 is SNEGSKA in the germline V gene (reference sequence). CDR3: CSAETSGGFTGNEQFF. The CDR3 DNA follows: TGCAGTGCGGAGACTAGCGGGGGGTTCACGGGCAATGAGCAGTTCTTC.

The genes are TRBV20-1 and TRBJ1-2; the D is unclear. The germline V gene encodes CDR1 DFQATT and CDR2 SNEGSKA (reference sequence). V was shortened by 4 bases and J by 4 bases, with 16 bases between the two germline ends. CDR3 length: 14 amino acids. CDR3 coding DNA: TGCAGTGCTACGGGCAGGATTGCGGCCTATGGCTACACCTTC. Amino acid sequence: CSATGRIAAYGYTF.

The sample holds one count of this clonotype. This chain links TRBV7-2 with TRBJ2-1; a weak D match, TRBD2 (7 bases). The germline V gene encodes CDR1 SGHTA and CDR2 FQGNSA. CDR3 length: 15 amino acids. Trimming shortened V by 2 bases and J by 6 bases, and 14 bases separated the two germline ends. The CDR3 spells CASSLMWGGRNEQFF. Here the CDR3 DNA reads TGTGCCAGCAGCTTAATGTGGGGGGGCCGCAATGAGCAGTTCTTC.

The V gene is TRBV6-6, the J gene TRBJ1-2, with D perhaps matching TRBD1 (5 bases). CDR3 length: 15 residues. CDR1 MNHNY and CDR2 SVGAGI come from the germline V gene (reference sequence). Trimming removed 0 bases from V and 6 bases from J, with 14 bases in between. As DNA, the CDR3 is TGTGCCAGCAGTTACTCCCCCGGGACGAAAAATGGCTACACCTTC. Translation: CASSYSPGTKNGYTF.

This clonotype was seen repeatedly, ten times or more. The chain joins TRBV5-1 to TRBJ2-1; 7 bases fit TRBD2. This CDR3 has 14 amino acids. Trimming took 2 bases from V and 8 from J; bases not matched to a gene: 7. Looked up from germline, CDR1 is SGHRS and CDR2 is YFSETQ. CDR3 residues: CASSFLGLSDEQFF. DNA for the CDR3: TGCGCCAGCAGCTTCCTGGGACTATCGGATGAGCAGTTCTTC.

In its sample, this clonotype was seen a few times. The chain carries TRBV28 and TRBJ1-2, with 7 positions matching TRBD1. From germline, CDR1 is MDHEN and CDR2 SYDVKM. CDR3 length: 15 amino acids. V gave up 5 bases and J gave up 1 base; unmatched junction bases: 7. The CDR3 DNA is TGTGCCAGCAGTGGGGGGACAGCAATTAACTATGGCTACACCTTC. It is translated as CASSGGTAINYGYTF.